Listed below are T cell receptor beta chains from one sample, sequenced in a study of vaccination effects on CD4 cells after COVID-19. TCRdb keeps only in-frame clones here, not all; method: immunoSEQ multiplex PCR. The table has just over 30,000 clones, roughly two thirds seen once. No antigen is known for these receptors. Sequencing used CD4+ T cells from PBMCs cultured with HCoV-229E spike peptides, obtained before COVID-19 vaccination. These receptors were collected from a human donor who received a COVID-19 vaccine. CDR3s include the opening cysteine and the closing phenylalanine or tryptophan. A D gene is named only where the DNA matches it firmly. Size tells how often a clone was seen (once, few, many) or the class of an expanded clone, and some rows leave it out.

D gene: -; J gene: TRBJ1-1; V gene: TRBV30; clone size: -; CDR3 DNA: TGTGCCTGGACCGGACTCCGGACTGAAGCTTTCTTT; CDR3 protein: CAWTGLRTEAFF
D gene: -; J gene: TRBJ1-5; V gene: TRBV4-2; clone size: -; CDR3 DNA: TGTGCCAGCAGCCAAGCATCTAGCAATCAGCCCCAGCATTTT; CDR3 protein: CASSQASSNQPQHF
D gene: -; J gene: TRBJ1-6; V gene: TRBV5-4; clone size: -; CDR3 DNA: TGTGCCAGCAGTAACGACTTTTCACCCCTCCACTTT; CDR3 protein: CASSNDFSPLHF
D gene: -; J gene: TRBJ2-1; V gene: TRBV6-2/TRBV6-3; clone size: -; CDR3 DNA: TGTGCCAGCAGTCGGACACCTTACAATGAGCAGTTCTTC; CDR3 protein: CASSRTPYNEQFF
D gene: -; J gene: TRBJ1-6; V gene: TRBV28; clone size: -; CDR3 DNA: TGTGCCAGCAGTTTCCGGGGGGCCGGGAATTCACCCCTCCACTTT; CDR3 protein: CASSFRGAGNSPLHF
D gene: -; J gene: TRBJ2-7; V gene: TRBV20-1; clone size: -; CDR3 DNA: TGCAGTGCCAGCTCCGGCTACGAGCAGTACTTC; CDR3 protein: CSASSGYEQYF
D gene: -; J gene: TRBJ2-7; V gene: TRBV28; clone size: -; CDR3 DNA: TGTGCCAGCAGCCCCCCTTCTAGCGTGGACGAGCAGTACTTC; CDR3 protein: CASSPPSSVDEQYF
D gene: TRBD1; J gene: TRBJ2-5; V gene: TRBV28; clone size: -; CDR3 DNA: TGTGCCAGCAGTACCGGGACAGGACACCAAGAGACCCAGTACTTC; CDR3 protein: CASSTGTGHQETQYF
D gene: -; J gene: TRBJ2-7; V gene: TRBV5-1; clone size: -; CDR3 DNA: TGCGCCAGCAGCTTGGGGGGCGGGACTCCACTCGCCTACGAGCAGTACTTC; CDR3 protein: CASSLGGGTPLAYEQYF
D gene: -; J gene: TRBJ1-1; V gene: TRBV6-5; clone size: -; CDR3 DNA: TGTGCCAGCAGTTACTCGAGGACGGAGGGGGACACTGAAGCTTTCTTT; CDR3 protein: CASSYSRTEGDTEAFF
D gene: TRBD1; J gene: TRBJ2-7; V gene: TRBV6-5; clone size: -; CDR3 DNA: TGTGCCAGCAGGGGACAGGGAGCCTACGAGCAGTACTTC; CDR3 protein: CASRGQGAYEQYF
D gene: -; J gene: TRBJ1-2; V gene: TRBV5-1; clone size: -; CDR3 DNA: TGCGCCAGCAGCTCGGGGGACGTGGGAGTAGATGGCTACACCTTC; CDR3 protein: CASSSGDVGVDGYTF
D gene: -; J gene: TRBJ2-2; V gene: TRBV19; clone size: -; CDR3 DNA: TGTGCCAGCCATCGCTTGGCGGGCTCAGGCACCGGGGAGCTGTTTTTT; CDR3 protein: CASHRLAGSGTGELFF
D gene: TRBD2; J gene: TRBJ2-1; V gene: TRBV5-4; clone size: -; CDR3 DNA: TGTGCCAGCAGCACAGGGGGGACTAGCGGGAGCCTCAATGAGCAGTTCTTC; CDR3 protein: CASSTGGTSGSLNEQFF
D gene: TRBD2; J gene: TRBJ2-2; V gene: TRBV19; clone size: -; CDR3 DNA: TGTGCCAGTAGTGCCCCCGGGACTAGCCTCGGGGAGCTGTTTTTT; CDR3 protein: CASSAPGTSLGELFF
D gene: -; J gene: TRBJ2-5; V gene: TRBV10-3; clone size: -; CDR3 DNA: TGTGCCACAAACCGGGCCAACGGAGAGACCCAGTACTTC; CDR3 protein: CATNRANGETQYF
D gene: TRBD1; J gene: TRBJ1-2; V gene: TRBV27; clone size: -; CDR3 DNA: TGTGCCAGCAGTTTAGAGTTCCGACAGGGAGCGAAGTCGGAGGGCTACACCTTC; CDR3 protein: CASSLEFRQGAKSEGYTF
D gene: TRBD2; J gene: TRBJ2-1; V gene: TRBV3-1/TRBV3-2; clone size: few; CDR3 DNA: TGTGCCAGCAGCCTAAGCGGGACTCGGTACAATGAGCAGTTCTTC; CDR3 protein: CASSLSGTRYNEQFF
D gene: -; J gene: TRBJ1-4; V gene: TRBV6-6; clone size: -; CDR3 DNA: TGTGCCAGCCGACAGCTTACTTCAACTAATGAAAAACTGTTTTTT; CDR3 protein: CASRQLTSTNEKLFF
D gene: -; J gene: TRBJ2-7; V gene: TRBV10-3; clone size: once; CDR3 DNA: TGTGCCATCAGTGAGTCGGGACATTTTTCCGACGAGCAGTACTTC; CDR3 protein: CAISESGHFSDEQYF
D gene: TRBD2; J gene: TRBJ2-3; V gene: TRBV2; clone size: -; CDR3 DNA: TGTGCCAGCAGTCGAGGGACTAGCGGGAAGTATAGCACAGATACGCAGTATTTT; CDR3 protein: CASSRGTSGKYSTDTQYF
D gene: -; J gene: TRBJ2-1; V gene: TRBV3-1/TRBV3-2; clone size: -; CDR3 DNA: TGTGCCAGCAGCCGAACCTGGGGACAGAACAAAGGGACTACCGGGGGGAGTTACAATGAGCAGTTCTTC; CDR3 protein: CASSRTWGQNKGTTGGSYNEQFF
D gene: -; J gene: TRBJ1-2; V gene: TRBV24-1; clone size: -; CDR3 DNA: TGTGCCACCATGCATCCAAACTATGGCTACACCTTC; CDR3 protein: CATMHPNYGYTF
D gene: -; J gene: TRBJ1-5; V gene: TRBV19; clone size: once; CDR3 DNA: TGTGCCAGTACTTCGTATGAGTCGATAACTCAGCCCCAGCATTTT; CDR3 protein: CASTSYESITQPQHF
D gene: -; J gene: TRBJ1-5; V gene: TRBV5-1; clone size: few; CDR3 DNA: TGCGCCAGCAGCTTGGGAGGGGTCACGAATCAGCCCCAGCATTTT; CDR3 protein: CASSLGGVTNQPQHF
D gene: -; J gene: TRBJ1-5; V gene: TRBV5-8; clone size: -; CDR3 DNA: TGTGCCAGCAGCAAACGAAATCAGCCCCAGCATTTT; CDR3 protein: CASSKRNQPQHF
D gene: -; J gene: TRBJ1-1; V gene: TRBV4-3; clone size: -; CDR3 DNA: TGCGCCAGCAGCCAAGCACAGGGGAACACTGAAGCTTTCTTT; CDR3 protein: CASSQAQGNTEAFF
D gene: -; J gene: TRBJ2-3; V gene: TRBV12-3/TRBV12-4; clone size: -; CDR3 DNA: TGTGCCAGCAGTTTCACAGATACGCAGTATTTT; CDR3 protein: CASSFTDTQYF
D gene: -; J gene: TRBJ2-1; V gene: TRBV28; clone size: few; CDR3 DNA: TGTGCCAGCAGTTTCGCCAGGGGCCCCTACAATGAGCAGTTCTTC; CDR3 protein: CASSFARGPYNEQFF
D gene: -; J gene: TRBJ1-2; V gene: TRBV5-5; clone size: -; CDR3 DNA: TGTGCCAGCAGCCTGAGCGGGGCAGACTATGGCTACACCTTC; CDR3 protein: CASSLSGADYGYTF
D gene: -; J gene: TRBJ1-1; V gene: TRBV12-3/TRBV12-4; clone size: -; CDR3 DNA: TGTGCCAGCAGTTTAGCCAGGTTCACTGAAGCTTTCTTT; CDR3 protein: CASSLARFTEAFF
D gene: TRBD1; J gene: TRBJ1-2; V gene: TRBV6-5; clone size: -; CDR3 DNA: TGTGCCAGCAGACAGACAGGGGGCGGAGAGTACACCTTC; CDR3 protein: CASRQTGGGEYTF
D gene: -; J gene: TRBJ1-2; V gene: TRBV9; clone size: -; CDR3 DNA: TGTGCCAGCAGCCCCACACATCGGACGGGAAACTATGGCTACACCTTC; CDR3 protein: CASSPTHRTGNYGYTF
D gene: -; J gene: TRBJ2-7; V gene: TRBV2; clone size: -; CDR3 DNA: TGTGCCAGCAGATCCGGGCCCGGCGAGCAGTACTTC; CDR3 protein: CASRSGPGEQYF
D gene: TRBD2; J gene: TRBJ2-5; V gene: TRBV7-2; clone size: -; CDR3 DNA: TGTGCCAGCAGCTCGGGAGCGGGGGGGATGGAGACCCAGTACTTC; CDR3 protein: CASSSGAGGMETQYF
D gene: -; J gene: TRBJ1-2; V gene: TRBV6-2/TRBV6-3; clone size: -; CDR3 DNA: TGTGCCAGCAGTTACGGCGTTTGGCAGGGAGATGGCTACACCTTC; CDR3 protein: CASSYGVWQGDGYTF
D gene: -; J gene: TRBJ1-4; V gene: TRBV24-1; clone size: -; CDR3 DNA: TGTGCCACCAGTGAGCAGGGTGTGGAAAAACTGTTTTTT; CDR3 protein: CATSEQGVEKLFF
D gene: TRBD1; J gene: TRBJ2-5; V gene: TRBV30; clone size: -; CDR3 DNA: TGTGCCTGGAAACGGACAGGCGGTCGAGAGACCCAGTACTTC; CDR3 protein: CAWKRTGGRETQYF
D gene: -; J gene: TRBJ1-5; V gene: TRBV6-6; clone size: -; CDR3 DNA: TGTGCCAGCCGGGGAAATCAGCCCCAGCATTTT; CDR3 protein: CASRGNQPQHF
D gene: -; J gene: TRBJ1-2; V gene: TRBV19; clone size: -; CDR3 DNA: TGTGCCAGTAGTCTGCTGGCAGGGATTGGCTACACCTTC; CDR3 protein: CASSLLAGIGYTF
D gene: -; J gene: TRBJ2-2; V gene: TRBV5-4; clone size: few; CDR3 DNA: TGTGCCAGCAGCTCGCCCGGCGGGGAGGTGTCCGGGGAGCTGTTTTTT; CDR3 protein: CASSSPGGEVSGELFF
D gene: -; J gene: TRBJ2-5; V gene: TRBV18; clone size: -; CDR3 DNA: TGTGCCAGCTCACTCTCCCAGGAAGAGACCCAGTACTTC; CDR3 protein: CASSLSQEETQYF
D gene: -; J gene: TRBJ1-5; V gene: TRBV24-1; clone size: once; CDR3 DNA: TGTGCCACCAGTGATTTTAACGGGGAGCCCCAGCATTTT; CDR3 protein: CATSDFNGEPQHF
D gene: -; J gene: TRBJ1-2; V gene: TRBV18; clone size: -; CDR3 DNA: TGTGCCAGCTCACCAAGACAGGACGGAGGCTACACCTTC; CDR3 protein: CASSPRQDGGYTF
D gene: -; J gene: TRBJ1-1; V gene: TRBV12-3/TRBV12-4; clone size: -; CDR3 DNA: TGTGCCAGCAGCATAAGAGGGAACACTGAAGCTTTCTTT; CDR3 protein: CASSIRGNTEAFF
D gene: -; J gene: TRBJ1-1; V gene: TRBV11-3; clone size: -; CDR3 DNA: TGTGCCAGCAGCTTAGATGGGCAGTCTGAAGCTTTCTTT; CDR3 protein: CASSLDGQSEAFF
D gene: -; J gene: TRBJ1-5; V gene: TRBV12-5; clone size: -; CDR3 DNA: TGTGCTAGTGGTTTGGTGGGGTCTCGGCAGCCCCAGCATTTT; CDR3 protein: CASGLVGSRQPQHF